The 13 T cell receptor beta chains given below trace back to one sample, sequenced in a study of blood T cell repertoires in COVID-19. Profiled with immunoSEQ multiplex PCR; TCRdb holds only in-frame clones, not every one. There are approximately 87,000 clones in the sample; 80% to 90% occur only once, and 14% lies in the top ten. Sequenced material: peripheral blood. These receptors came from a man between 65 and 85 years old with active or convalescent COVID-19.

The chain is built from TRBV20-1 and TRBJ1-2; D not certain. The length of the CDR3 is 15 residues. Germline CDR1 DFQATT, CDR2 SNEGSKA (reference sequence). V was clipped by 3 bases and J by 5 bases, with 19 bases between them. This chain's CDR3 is CSASRSFQGIYGYTF. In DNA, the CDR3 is TGCAGTGCTAGTCGGAGTTTTCAAGGCATATATGGCTACACCTTC.

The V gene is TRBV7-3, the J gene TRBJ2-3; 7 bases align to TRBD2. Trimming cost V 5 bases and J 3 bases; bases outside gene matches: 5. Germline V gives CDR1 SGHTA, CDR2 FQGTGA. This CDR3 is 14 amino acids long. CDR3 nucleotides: TGTGCCAGCAGCCCCGGCGGGAGAACAGATACGCAGTATTTT. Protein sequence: CASSPGGRTDTQYF.

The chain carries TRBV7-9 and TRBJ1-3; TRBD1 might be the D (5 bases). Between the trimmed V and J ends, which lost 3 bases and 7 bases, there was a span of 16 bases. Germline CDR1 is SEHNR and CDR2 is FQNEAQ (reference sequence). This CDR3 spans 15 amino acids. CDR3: CASSFGGIDWNTIYF. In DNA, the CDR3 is TGTGCCAGCAGCTTTGGGGGGATTGATTGGAACACCATATATTTT.

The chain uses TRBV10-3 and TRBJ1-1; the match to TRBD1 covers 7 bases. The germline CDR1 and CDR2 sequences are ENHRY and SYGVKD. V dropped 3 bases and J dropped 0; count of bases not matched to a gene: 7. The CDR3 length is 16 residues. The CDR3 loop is CAISDSRQGLNTEAFF. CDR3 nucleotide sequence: TGTGCCATCAGTGATTCTCGACAGGGTCTGAACACTGAAGCTTTCTTT.

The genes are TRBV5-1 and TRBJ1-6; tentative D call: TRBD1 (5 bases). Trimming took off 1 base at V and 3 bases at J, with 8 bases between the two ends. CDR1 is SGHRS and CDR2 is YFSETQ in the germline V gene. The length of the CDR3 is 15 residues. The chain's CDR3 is CASSLTGVYNSPLHF. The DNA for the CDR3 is TGCGCCAGCAGCTTGACGGGGGTCTATAATTCACCCCTCCACTTT.

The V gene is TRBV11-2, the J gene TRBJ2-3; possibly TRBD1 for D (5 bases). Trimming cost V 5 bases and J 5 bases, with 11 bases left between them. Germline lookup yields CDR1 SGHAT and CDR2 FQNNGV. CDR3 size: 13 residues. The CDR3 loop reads CASSITGGDTQYF. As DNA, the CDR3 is TGTGCCAGCAGCATAACAGGCGGAGATACGCAGTATTTT.

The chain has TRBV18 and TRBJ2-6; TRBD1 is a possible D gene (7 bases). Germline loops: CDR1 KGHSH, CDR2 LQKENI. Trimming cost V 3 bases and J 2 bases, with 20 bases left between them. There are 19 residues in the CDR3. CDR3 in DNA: TGTGCCAGCTCACCGGATTTGTACACCAGGGGGGCTGGGGCCAACGTCCTGACTTTC. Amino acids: CASSPDLYTRGAGANVLTF.

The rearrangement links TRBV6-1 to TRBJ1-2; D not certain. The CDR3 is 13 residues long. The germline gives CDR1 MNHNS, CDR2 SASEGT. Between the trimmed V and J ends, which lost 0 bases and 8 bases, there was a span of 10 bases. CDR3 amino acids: CASSEAHRGGYTF. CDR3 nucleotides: TGTGCCAGCAGTGAAGCCCATCGGGGAGGCTACACCTTC.

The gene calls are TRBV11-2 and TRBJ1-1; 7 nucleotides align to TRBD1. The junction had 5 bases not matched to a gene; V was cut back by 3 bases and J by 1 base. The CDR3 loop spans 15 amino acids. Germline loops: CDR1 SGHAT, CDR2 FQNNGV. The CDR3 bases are TGTGCCAGCAGCTTCACGGACAGGCCGAACACTGAAGCTTTCTTT. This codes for CASSFTDRPNTEAFF.

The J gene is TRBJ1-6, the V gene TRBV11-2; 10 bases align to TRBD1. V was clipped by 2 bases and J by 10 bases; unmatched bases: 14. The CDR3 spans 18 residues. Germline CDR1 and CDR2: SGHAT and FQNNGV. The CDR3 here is CASSLHPPGQGFGSPLHF. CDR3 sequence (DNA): TGTGCCAGCAGCTTACATCCTCCGGGACAGGGGTTCGGATCACCCCTCCACTTT.

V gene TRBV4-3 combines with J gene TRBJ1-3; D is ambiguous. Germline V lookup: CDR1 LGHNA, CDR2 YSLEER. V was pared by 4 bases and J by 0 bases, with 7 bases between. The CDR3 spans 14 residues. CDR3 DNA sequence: TGCGCCAGCAGCCCTGGGCCCTCTGGAAACACCATATATTTT. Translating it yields CASSPGPSGNTIYF.

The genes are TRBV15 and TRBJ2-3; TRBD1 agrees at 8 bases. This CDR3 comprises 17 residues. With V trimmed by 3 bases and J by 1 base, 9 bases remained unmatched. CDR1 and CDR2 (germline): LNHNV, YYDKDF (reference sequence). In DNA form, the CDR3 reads TGTGCCACCAGCAGCAGCCCGACAGGGGTAGGCACAGATACGCAGTATTTT. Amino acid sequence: CATSSSPTGVGTDTQYF.

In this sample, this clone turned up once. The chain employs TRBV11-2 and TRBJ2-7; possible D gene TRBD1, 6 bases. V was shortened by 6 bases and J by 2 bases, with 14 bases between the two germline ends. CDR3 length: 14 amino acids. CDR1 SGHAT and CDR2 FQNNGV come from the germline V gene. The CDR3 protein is CASSPDRFTYEQYF. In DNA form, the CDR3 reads TGTGCCAGCAGTCCAGACAGGTTCACCTACGAGCAGTACTTC. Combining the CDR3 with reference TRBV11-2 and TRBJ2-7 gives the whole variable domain EAGVAQSPRYKIIEKRQSVAFWCNPISGHATLYWYQQILGQGPKLLIQFQNNGVVDDSQLPKDRFSAERLKGVDSTLKIQPAKLEDSAVYLCASSPDRFTYEQYFGPGTRLTVT.